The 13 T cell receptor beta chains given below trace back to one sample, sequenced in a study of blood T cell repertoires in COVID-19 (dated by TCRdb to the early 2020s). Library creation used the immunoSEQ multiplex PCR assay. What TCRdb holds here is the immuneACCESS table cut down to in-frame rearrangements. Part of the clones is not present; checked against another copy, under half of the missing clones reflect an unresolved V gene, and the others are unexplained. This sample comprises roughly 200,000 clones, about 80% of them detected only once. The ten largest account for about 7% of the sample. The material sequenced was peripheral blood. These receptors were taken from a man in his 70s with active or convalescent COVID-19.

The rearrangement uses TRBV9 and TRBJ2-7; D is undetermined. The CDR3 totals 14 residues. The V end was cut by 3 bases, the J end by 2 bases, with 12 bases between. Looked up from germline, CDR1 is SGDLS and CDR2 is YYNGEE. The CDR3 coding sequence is TGTGCCAGCAGCGCTTCCACTACGCCCTACGAGCAGTACTTC. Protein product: CASSASTTPYEQYF.

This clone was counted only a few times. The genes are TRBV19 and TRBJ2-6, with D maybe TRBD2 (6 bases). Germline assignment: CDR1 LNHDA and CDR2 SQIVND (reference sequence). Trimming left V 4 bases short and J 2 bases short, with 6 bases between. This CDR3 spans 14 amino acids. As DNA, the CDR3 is TGTGCCAGTAGTAGGAGGGCTGGGGCCAACGTCCTGACTTTC. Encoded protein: CASSRRAGANVLTF. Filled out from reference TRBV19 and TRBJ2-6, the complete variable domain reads DGGITQSPKYLFRKEGQNVTLSCEQNLNHDAMYWYRQDPGQGLRLIYYSQIVNDFQKGDIAEGYSVSREKKESFPLTVTSAQKNPTAFYLCASSRRAGANVLTFGAGSRLTVL.

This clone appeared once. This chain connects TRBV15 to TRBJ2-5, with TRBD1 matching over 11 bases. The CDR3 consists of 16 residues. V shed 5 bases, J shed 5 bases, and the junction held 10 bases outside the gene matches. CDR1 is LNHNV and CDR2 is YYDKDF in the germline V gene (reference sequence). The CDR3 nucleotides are TGTGCCACCAGCGGGAAAAGGACAGGGGGCGTTGAGACCCAGTACTTC. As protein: CATSGKRTGGVETQYF.

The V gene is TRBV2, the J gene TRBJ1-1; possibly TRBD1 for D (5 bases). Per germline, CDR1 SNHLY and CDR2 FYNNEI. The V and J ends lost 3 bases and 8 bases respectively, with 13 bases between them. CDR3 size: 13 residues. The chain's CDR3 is CASSDGTAHEAFF. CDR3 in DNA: TGTGCCAGCAGTGACGGGACTGCCCACGAAGCTTTCTTT.

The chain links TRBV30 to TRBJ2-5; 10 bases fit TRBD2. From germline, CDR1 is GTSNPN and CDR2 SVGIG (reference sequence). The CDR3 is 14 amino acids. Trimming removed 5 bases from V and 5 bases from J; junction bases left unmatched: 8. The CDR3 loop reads CAWASGGAGETQYF. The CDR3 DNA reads TGTGCCTGGGCCAGCGGGGGGGCCGGGGAGACCCAGTACTTC.

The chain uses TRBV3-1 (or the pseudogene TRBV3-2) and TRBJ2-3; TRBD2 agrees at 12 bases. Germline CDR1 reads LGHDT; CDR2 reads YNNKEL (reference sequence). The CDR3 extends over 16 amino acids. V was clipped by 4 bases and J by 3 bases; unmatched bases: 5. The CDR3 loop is CASSLSTSGSTDTQYF. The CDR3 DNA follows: TGTGCCAGCAGCCTCTCGACTAGCGGGAGTACAGATACGCAGTATTTT.

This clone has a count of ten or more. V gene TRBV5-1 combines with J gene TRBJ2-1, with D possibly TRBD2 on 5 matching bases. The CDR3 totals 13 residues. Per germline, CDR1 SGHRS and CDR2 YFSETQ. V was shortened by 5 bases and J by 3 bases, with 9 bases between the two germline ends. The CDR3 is CASRSGDYNEQFF. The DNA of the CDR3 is TGCGCCAGCAGATCCGGGGACTACAATGAGCAGTTCTTC.

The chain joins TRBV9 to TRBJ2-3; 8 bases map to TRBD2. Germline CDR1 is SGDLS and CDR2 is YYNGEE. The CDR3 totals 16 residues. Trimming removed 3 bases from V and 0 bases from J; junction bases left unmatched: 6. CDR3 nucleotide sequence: TGTGCCAGCAGCGAACGGGAGGGCCGAAGCACAGATACGCAGTATTTT. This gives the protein CASSEREGRSTDTQYF.

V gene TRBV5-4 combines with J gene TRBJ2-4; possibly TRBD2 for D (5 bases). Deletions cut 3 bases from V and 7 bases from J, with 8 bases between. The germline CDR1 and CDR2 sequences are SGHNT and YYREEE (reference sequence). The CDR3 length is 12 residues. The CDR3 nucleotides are TGTGCCAGCAGCTCACTAGAGAACATTCAGTACTTC. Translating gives CASSSLENIQYF.

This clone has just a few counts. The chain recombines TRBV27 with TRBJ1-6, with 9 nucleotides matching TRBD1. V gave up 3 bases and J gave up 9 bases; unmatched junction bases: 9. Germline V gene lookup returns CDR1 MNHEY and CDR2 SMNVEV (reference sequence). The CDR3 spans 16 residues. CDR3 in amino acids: CASSFKPGQGSSPLHF. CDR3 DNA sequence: TGTGCCAGCAGTTTCAAACCGGGACAGGGATCTTCACCCCTCCACTTT.

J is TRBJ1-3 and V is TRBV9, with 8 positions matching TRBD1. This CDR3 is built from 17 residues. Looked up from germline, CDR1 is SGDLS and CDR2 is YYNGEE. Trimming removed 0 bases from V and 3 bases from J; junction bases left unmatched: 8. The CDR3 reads CASSVVSDRAGGNTIYF. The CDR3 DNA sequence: TGTGCCAGCAGCGTAGTGTCGGACAGGGCCGGTGGAAACACCATATATTTT.

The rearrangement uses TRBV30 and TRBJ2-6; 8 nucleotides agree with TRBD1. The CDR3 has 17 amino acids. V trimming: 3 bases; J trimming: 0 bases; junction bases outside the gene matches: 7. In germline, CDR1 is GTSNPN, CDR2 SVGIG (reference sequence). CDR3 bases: TGTGCCTGGAGGAGGGGCAGGGGGCTCTCTGGGGCCAACGTCCTGACTTTC. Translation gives CAWRRGRGLSGANVLTF.

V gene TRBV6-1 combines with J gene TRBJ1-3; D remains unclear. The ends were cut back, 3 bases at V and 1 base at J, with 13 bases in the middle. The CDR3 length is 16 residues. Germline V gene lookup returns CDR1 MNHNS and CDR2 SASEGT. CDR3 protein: CASSDSLTTSGNTIYF. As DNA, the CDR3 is TGTGCCAGCAGTGATTCCTTAACCACATCTGGAAACACCATATATTTT.